This TCR beta chain emerged from a study of T cells expressing NK-cell markers. In the study overall: It was sorted CD3+CD56+NKG2C+, CD3+CD56+NKG2C- and CD3+CD56-NKG2C+ T cells that supplied the TCR beta repertoires.

As for this clonotype: Its antigen is unidentified.

TCRdb reprocessed the 5' RACE reads; each CDR3 protein has one entry and no DNA is given. The sample's table shows roughly 390,000 distinct CDR3 sequences. Germline V gene lookup returns CDR1 LGHDT and CDR2 YNNKEL (reference sequence). The CDR3 sequence is 17 residues long. Study outcomes and limitations: There remained a lack of clarity about HCMV specificity of expanded NKG2C+ T cell clones. In roughly six donors, dominant CD3+CD56+NKG2C+ clonotypes ranked among the top 10 CD8+ clonotypes.

The sample comprised blood T cells: a sorted CD56 or NKG2C T cell subset, CD4+ or CD8+ T cells, or bulk PBMC T cells (not recorded which). The chain combines TRBV3-1 with TRBJ2-3; the D call of TRBD2 rests on TCRdb alone, since no DNA is present to check it. The sequence came from a woman in her forties or fifties in good health. The CDR3 spells CASSRVGLAGGTDTQYF.